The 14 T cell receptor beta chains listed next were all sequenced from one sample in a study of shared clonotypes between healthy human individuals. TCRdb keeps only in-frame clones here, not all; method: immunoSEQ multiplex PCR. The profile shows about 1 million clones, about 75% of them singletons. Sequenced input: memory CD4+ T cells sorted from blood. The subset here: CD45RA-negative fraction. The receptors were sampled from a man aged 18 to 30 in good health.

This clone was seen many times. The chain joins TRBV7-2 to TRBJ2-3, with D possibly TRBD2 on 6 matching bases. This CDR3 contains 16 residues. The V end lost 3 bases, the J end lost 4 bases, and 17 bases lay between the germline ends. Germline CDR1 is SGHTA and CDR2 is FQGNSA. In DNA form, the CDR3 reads TGTGCCAGCAGCTTGTCGTCGGGAGCCGGGGCAGATACGCAGTATTTT. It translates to CASSLSSGAGADTQYF.

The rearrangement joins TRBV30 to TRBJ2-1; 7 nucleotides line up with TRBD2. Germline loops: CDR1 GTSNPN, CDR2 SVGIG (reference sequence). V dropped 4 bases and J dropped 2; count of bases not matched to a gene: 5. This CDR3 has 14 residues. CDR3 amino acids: CAWTGTTTYNEQFF. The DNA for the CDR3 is TGTGCCTGGACCGGGACTACTACCTACAATGAGCAGTTCTTC.

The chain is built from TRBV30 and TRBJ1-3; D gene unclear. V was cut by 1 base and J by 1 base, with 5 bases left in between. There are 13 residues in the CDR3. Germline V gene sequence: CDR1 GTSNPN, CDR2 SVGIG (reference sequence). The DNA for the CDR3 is TGTGCCTGGAGTGCGGGTTCTGGAAACACCATATATTTT. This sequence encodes CAWSAGSGNTIYF.

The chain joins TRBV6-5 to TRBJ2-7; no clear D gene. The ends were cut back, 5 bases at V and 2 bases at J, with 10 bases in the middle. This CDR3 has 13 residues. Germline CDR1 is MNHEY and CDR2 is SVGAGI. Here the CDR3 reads CASSPDLPYEQYF. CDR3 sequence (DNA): TGTGCCAGCAGTCCGGACCTGCCCTACGAGCAGTACTTC.

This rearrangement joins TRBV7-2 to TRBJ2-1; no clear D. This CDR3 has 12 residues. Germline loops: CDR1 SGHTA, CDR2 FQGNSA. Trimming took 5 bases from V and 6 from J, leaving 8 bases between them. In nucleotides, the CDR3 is TGTGCCAGCAGCGAGACGGGCAATGAGCAGTTCTTC. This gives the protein CASSETGNEQFF. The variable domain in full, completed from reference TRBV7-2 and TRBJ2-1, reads GAGVSQSPSNKVTEKGKDVELRCDPISGHTALYWYRQSLGQGLEFLIYFQGNSAPDKSGLPSDRFSAERTGGSVSTLTIQRTQQEDSAVYLCASSETGNEQFFGPGTRLTVL.

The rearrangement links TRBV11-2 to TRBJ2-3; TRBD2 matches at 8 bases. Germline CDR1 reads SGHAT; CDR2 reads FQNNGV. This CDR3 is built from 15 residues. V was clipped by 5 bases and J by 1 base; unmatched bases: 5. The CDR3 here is CASSPAGVGTDTQYF. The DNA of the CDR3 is TGTGCCAGCAGCCCAGCGGGGGTTGGCACAGATACGCAGTATTTT.

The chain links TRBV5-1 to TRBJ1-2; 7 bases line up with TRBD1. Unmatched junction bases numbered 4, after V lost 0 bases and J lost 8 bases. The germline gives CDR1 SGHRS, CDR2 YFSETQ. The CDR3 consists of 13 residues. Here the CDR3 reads CASSLGQGGGYTF. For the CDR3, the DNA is TGCGCCAGCAGCTTGGGACAGGGAGGCGGCTACACCTTC.

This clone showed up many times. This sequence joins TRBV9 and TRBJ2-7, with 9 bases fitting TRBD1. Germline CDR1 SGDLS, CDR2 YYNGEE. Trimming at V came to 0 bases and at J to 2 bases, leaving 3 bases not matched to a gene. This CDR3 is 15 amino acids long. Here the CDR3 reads CASSVGQGGAYEQYF. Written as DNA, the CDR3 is TGTGCCAGCAGCGTAGGACAGGGGGGAGCCTACGAGCAGTACTTC.

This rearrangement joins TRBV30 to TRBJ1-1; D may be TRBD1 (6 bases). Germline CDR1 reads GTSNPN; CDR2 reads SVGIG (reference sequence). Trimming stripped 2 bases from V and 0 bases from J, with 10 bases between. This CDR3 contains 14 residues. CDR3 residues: CAWSTGPLNTEAFF. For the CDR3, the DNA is TGTGCCTGGAGTACAGGGCCCCTGAACACTGAAGCTTTCTTT.

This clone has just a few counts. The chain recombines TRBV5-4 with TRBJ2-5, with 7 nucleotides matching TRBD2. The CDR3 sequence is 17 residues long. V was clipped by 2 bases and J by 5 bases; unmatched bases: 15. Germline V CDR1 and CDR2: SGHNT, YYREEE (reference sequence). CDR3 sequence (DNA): TGTGCCAGCAGCTTATCGGGGAGGGCCGTGTATTGGGAGACCCAGTACTTC. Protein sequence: CASSLSGRAVYWETQYF. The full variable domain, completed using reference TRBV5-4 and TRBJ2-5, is ETGVTQSPTHLIKTRGQQVTLRCSSQSGHNTVSWYQQALGQGPQFIFQYYREEENGRGNFPPRFSGLQFPNYSSELNVNALELDDSALYLCASSLSGRAVYWETQYFGPGTRLLVL.

In DNA form, the CDR3 reads TGTGCCAGTAGTCTAAACCGGGACTCCCGAAGGAGCTATGGCTACACCTTC. It encodes CASSLNRDSRRSYGYTF. This rearrangement joins TRBV19 to TRBJ1-2, with D tentatively TRBD1 (5 bases). Trimming pared 5 bases from V and 4 bases from J, leaving 23 bases between. Germline V gives CDR1 LNHDA, CDR2 SQIVND (reference sequence). This CDR3 region has 17 residues.

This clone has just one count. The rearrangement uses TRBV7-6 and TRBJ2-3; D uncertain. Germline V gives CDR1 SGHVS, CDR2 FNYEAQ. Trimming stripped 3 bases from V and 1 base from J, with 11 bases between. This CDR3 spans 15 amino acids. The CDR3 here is CASSFDDRGTDTQYF. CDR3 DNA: TGTGCCAGCAGCTTTGATGACCGGGGCACAGATACGCAGTATTTT.

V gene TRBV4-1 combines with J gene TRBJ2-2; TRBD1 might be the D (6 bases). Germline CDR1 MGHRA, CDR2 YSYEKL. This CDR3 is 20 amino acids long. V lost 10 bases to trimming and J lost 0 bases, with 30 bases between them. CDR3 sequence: CATYKDPQGTIISNTGELFF. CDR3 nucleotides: TGCGCCACATACAAAGACCCACAGGGAACCATCATCTCGAACACCGGGGAGCTGTTTTTT.

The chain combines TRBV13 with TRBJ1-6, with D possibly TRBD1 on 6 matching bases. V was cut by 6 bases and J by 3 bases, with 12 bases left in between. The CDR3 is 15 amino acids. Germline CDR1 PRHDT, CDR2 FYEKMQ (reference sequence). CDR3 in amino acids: CASRNRALYNSPLHF. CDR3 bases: TGTGCCAGCAGAAACAGGGCCCTCTATAATTCACCCCTCCACTTT.